This TCR beta chain was documented in a study of blood T cells in healthy people across ages. Study-wide points: Diversity of TCR beta correlated strongly with naive T cell percentage. Donor CMV infection status was unknown, possibly confounding age-related changes in expanded clonotypes.

The table lists this clonotype with a few counts. The antigen is not known. Germline V gives CDR1 LGHNA, CDR2 YSLEER. This CDR3 has 18 residues. The ends lost 4 bases at V and 8 bases at J; junction bases unmatched: 14. A J-beta primer mix and a sample-barcoded 5' primer were used in a second PCR of roughly 6 to 12 cycles. TCRdb used MiXCR to reprocess the 5' RACE reads, holding one entry per CDR3 protein. The sample yields 550,000 to 800,000 distinct CDR3 sequences, over 20% seen once. The sequenced sample consisted of blood. This TCR came from a man aged 65-85 years in good health. The chain joins TRBV4-3 to TRBJ1-4, with 12 positions matching TRBD1. The CDR3 sequence is CASSPGQGALISREKLFF. As DNA, the CDR3 is TGCGCCAGCAGCCCGGGACAGGGGGCGCTGATAAGTCGGGAAAAACTGTTTTTT.